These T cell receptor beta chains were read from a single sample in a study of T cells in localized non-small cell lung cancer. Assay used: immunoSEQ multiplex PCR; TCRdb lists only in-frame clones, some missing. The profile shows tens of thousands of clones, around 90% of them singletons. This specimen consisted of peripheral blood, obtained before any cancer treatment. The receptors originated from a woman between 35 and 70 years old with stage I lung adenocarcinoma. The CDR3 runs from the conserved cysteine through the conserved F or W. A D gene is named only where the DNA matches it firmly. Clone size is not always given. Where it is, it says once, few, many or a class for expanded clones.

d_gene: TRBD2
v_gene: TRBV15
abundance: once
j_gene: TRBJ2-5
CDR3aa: CATGESGGPQETQYF
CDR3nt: TGTGCCACCGGGGAGAGCGGGGGGCCCCAAGAGACCCAGTACTTC

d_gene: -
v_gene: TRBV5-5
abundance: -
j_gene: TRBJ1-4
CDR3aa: CASSLGVTNEKLFF
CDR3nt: TGTGCCAGCAGCCTAGGGGTAACTAATGAAAAACTGTTTTTT

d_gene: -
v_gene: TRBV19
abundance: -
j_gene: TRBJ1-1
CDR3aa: CASSIVSRRNTEAFF
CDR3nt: TGTGCCAGTAGTATCGTCTCACGCAGAAACACTGAAGCTTTCTTT

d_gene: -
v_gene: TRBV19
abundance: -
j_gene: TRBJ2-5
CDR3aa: CASSLPGMETQYF
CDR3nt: TGTGCCAGTAGTCTCCCAGGGATGGAGACCCAGTACTTC

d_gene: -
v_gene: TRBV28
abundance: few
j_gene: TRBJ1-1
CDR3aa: CASSRTLTTPPLLHDTLNTEAFF
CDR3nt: TGTGCCAGCAGTCGCACCCTGACAACACCTCCACTCCTCCACGACACATTGAACACTGAAGCTTTCTTT

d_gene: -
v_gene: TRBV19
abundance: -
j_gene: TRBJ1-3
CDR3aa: CASTGGTRGDTIYF
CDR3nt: TGTGCCAGTACCGGGGGAACACGGGGGGACACCATATATTTT

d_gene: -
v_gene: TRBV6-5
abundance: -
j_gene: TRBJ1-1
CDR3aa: CASSYGRLNTEAFF
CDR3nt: TGTGCCAGCAGTTACGGACGGCTGAACACTGAAGCTTTCTTT

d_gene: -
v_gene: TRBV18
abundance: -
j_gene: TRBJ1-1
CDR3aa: CASSPTGNLNTEAFF
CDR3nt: TGTGCCAGCTCACCTACAGGGAATCTGAACACTGAAGCTTTCTTT

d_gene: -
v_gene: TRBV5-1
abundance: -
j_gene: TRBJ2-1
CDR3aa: CASRPSSVPGGEFF
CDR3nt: TGCGCCAGCAGGCCGTCCTCAGTCCCCGGTGGAGAGTTCTTC

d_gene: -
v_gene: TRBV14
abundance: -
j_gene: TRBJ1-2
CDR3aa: CASSHLIEKGYTF
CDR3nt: TGTGCCAGCAGCCACCTCATAGAGAAAGGCTACACCTTC

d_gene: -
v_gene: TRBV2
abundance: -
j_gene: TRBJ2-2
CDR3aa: CASSERGGELFF
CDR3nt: TGTGCCAGCAGTGAGAGGGGCGGGGAGCTGTTTTTT

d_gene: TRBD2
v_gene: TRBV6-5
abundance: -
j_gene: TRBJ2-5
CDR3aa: CASTREGGRKTQYF
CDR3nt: TGTGCCAGCACCCGGGAGGGGGGGCGGAAGACCCAGTACTTC

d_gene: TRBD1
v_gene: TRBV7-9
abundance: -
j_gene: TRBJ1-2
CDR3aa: CASSGDRGGYTF
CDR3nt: TGTGCCAGCAGCGGGGACAGGGGTGGCTACACCTTC

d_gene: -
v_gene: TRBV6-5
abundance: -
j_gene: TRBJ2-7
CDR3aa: CASANSYEQYF
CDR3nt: TGTGCCAGCGCCAACTCCTACGAGCAGTACTTC

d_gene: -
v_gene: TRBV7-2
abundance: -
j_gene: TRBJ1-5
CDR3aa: CASSLDGAVNQPQHF
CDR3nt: TGTGCCAGCAGCTTAGACGGGGCAGTTAATCAGCCCCAGCATTTT

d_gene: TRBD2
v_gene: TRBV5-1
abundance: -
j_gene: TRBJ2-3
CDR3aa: CASSLSGLSTDTQYF
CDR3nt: TGCGCCAGCAGCCTTAGCGGGCTATCCACAGATACGCAGTATTTT

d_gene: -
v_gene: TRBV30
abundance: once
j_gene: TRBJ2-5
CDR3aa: CAWSMMGETQYF
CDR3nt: TGTGCCTGGAGTATGATGGGCGAGACCCAGTACTTC

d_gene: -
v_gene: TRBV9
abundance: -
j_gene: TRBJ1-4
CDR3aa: CASSTEVTNEKLFF
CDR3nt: TGTGCCAGCAGCACGGAGGTGACTAATGAAAAACTGTTTTTT

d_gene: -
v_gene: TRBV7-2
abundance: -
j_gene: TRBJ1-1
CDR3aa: CASSLAVGGLLVNTEAFF
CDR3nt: TGTGCCAGCAGCTTAGCGGTAGGTGGCTTGCTGGTGAACACTGAAGCTTTCTTT

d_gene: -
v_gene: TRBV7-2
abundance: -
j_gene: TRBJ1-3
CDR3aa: CASSQVGGSGNTIYF
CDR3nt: TGTGCCAGCAGCCAGGTCGGGGGGTCCGGAAACACCATATATTTT

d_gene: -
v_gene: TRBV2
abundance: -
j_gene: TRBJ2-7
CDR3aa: CASRGQRGTVPYF
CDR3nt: TGTGCCAGCAGGGGGCAAAGAGGGACCGTGCCGTACTTC

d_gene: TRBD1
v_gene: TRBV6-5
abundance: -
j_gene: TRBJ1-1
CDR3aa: CASSADRGVTEAFF
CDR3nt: TGTGCCAGCAGCGCGGACAGGGGCGTTACTGAAGCTTTCTTT

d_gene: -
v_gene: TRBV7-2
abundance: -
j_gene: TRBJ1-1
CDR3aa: CASSARWGTEAFF
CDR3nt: TGTGCCAGCAGCGCCCGTTGGGGAACTGAAGCTTTCTTT

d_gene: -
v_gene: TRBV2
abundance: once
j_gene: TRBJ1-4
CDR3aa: CASSGGYEKLFF
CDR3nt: TGTGCCAGCAGCGGAGGGTATGAAAAACTGTTTTTT

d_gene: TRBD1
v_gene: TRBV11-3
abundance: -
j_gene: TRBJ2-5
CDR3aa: CASSRRSTGQETQYF
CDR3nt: TGTGCCAGCAGCCGACGATCGACAGGGCAAGAGACCCAGTACTTC

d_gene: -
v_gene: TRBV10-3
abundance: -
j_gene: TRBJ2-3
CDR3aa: CAISERGTDTQYF
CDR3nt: TGTGCCATCAGTGAGCGGGGCACAGATACGCAGTATTTT

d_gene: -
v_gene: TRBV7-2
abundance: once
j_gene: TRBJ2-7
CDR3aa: CASSLAGTSDYEQYF
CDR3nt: TGTGCCAGCAGCTTAGCTGGGACATCCGACTACGAGCAGTACTTC

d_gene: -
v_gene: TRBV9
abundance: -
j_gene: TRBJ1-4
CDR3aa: CASSVAGENEKLFF
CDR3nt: TGTGCCAGCAGCGTAGCAGGGGAGAATGAAAAACTGTTTTTT

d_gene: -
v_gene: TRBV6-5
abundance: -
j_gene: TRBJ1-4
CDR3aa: CASRRGDRAEKLFF
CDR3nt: TGTGCCAGCAGGAGGGGTGACAGAGCTGAAAAACTGTTTTTT

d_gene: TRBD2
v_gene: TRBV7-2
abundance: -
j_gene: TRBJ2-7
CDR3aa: CASSPDRAGGREQYF
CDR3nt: TGTGCCAGCAGCCCTGATAGAGCGGGAGGTCGCGAGCAGTACTTC

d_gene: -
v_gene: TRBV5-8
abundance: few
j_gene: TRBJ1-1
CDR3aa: CASSWNKNTEAFF
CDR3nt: TGTGCCAGCAGCTGGAACAAGAACACTGAAGCTTTCTTT

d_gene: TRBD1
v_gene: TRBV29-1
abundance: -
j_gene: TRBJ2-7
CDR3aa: CSVEFTAGGYEQYF
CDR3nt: TGCAGCGTTGAATTTACGGCAGGGGGCTACGAGCAGTACTTC

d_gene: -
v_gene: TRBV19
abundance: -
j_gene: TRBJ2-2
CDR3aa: CASRDRRNTGELFF
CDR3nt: TGTGCCAGCAGAGACAGGAGGAACACCGGGGAGCTGTTTTTT

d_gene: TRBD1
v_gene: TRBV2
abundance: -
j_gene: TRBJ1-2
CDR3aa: CASSLDRGGYTF
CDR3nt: TGTGCCAGCAGTTTAGACAGGGGGGGCTACACCTTC

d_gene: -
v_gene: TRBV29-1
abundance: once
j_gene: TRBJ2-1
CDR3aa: CSVRGRRYNEQFF
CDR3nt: TGCAGCGTTAGGGGCCGGCGGTACAATGAGCAGTTCTTC

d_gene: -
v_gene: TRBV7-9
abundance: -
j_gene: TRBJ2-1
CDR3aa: CASSLGGAGFNEQFF
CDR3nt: TGTGCCAGCAGCTTAGGAGGGGCGGGCTTCAATGAGCAGTTCTTC

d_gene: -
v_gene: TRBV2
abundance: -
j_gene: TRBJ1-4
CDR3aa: CASTPTSTNEKLFF
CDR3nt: TGTGCCAGCACCCCGACATCAACTAATGAAAAACTGTTTTTT

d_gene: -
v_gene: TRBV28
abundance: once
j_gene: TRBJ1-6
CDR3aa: CASSLGQAPGSPLHF
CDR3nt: TGTGCCAGCAGTTTGGGTCAGGCCCCAGGTTCACCCCTCCACTTT

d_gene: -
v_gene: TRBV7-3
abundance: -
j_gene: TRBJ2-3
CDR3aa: CASSPGTEYRTDTQYF
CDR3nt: TGTGCCAGCAGCCCGGGGACGGAGTATCGCACAGATACGCAGTATTTT

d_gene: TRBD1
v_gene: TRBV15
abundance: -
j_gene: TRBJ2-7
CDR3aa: CATSRDRGYEQYF
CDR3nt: TGTGCCACCAGCAGGGACAGGGGTTACGAGCAGTACTTC

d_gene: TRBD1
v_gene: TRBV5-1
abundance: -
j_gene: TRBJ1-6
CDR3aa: CASSLAAQGMVYNSPLHF
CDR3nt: TGCGCCAGCAGCTTGGCCGCACAGGGGATGGTATATAATTCACCCCTCCACTTT

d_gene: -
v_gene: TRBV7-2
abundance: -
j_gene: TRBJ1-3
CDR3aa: CASSLGPVGSGNTIYF
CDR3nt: TGTGCCAGCAGCTTAGGGCCGGTAGGCTCTGGAAACACCATATATTTT

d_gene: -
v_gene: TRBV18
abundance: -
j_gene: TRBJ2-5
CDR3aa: CASSPHPTQETQYF
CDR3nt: TGTGCCAGCTCACCACACCCAACTCAAGAGACCCAGTACTTC

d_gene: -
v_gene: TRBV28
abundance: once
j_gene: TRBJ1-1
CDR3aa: CASSPGGPTTEAFF
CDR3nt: TGTGCCAGCAGTCCCGGGGGGCCTACGACTGAAGCTTTCTTT

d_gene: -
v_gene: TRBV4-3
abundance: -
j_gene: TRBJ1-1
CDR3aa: CASSQERSGVNTEAFF
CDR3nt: TGCGCCAGCAGCCAAGAGCGGTCGGGGGTGAACACTGAAGCTTTCTTT

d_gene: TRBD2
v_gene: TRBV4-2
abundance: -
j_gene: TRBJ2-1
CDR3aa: CASSQERTRLTREQFF
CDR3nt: TGTGCCAGCAGCCAAGAGAGGACTAGACTCACTCGTGAGCAGTTCTTC

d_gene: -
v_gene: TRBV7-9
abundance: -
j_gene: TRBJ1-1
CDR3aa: CASSLGGGNTEAFF
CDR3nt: TGTGCCAGCAGCTTAGGTGGGGGAAACACTGAAGCTTTCTTT

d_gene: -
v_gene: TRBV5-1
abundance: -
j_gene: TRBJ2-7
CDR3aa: CASSWPGGSDEQYF
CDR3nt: TGCGCCAGCAGCTGGCCCGGAGGGTCGGACGAGCAGTACTTC

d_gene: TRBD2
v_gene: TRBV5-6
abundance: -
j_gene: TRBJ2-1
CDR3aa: CASSLREWGSGAYNEQFF
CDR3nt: TGTGCCAGCAGCTTGAGAGAATGGGGTAGCGGGGCCTACAATGAGCAGTTCTTC

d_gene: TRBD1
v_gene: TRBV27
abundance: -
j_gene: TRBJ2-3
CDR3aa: CATRLDRAADTQYF
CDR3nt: TGTGCCACTCGATTGGACAGGGCGGCAGATACGCAGTATTTT

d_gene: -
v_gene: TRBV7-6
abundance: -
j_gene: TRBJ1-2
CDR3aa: CASSLHPTDSYGYTF
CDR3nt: TGTGCCAGCAGCTTACATCCGACAGACTCCTATGGCTACACCTTC

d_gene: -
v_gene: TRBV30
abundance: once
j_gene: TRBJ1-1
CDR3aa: CAWSVSRGDTEAFF
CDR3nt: TGTGCCTGGAGTGTATCGAGGGGAGACACTGAAGCTTTCTTT

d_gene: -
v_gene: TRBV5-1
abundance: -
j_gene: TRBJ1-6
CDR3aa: CASSLDGADNSPLHF
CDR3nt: TGCGCCAGCAGCTTGGACGGAGCTGATAATTCACCCCTCCACTTT

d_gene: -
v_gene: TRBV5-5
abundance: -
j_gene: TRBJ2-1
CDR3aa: CASSLRGGTGDEQFF
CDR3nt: TGTGCCAGCAGCTTAAGAGGGGGGACTGGCGATGAGCAGTTCTTC

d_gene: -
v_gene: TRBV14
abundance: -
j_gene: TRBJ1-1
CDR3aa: CASSQDPWNRRAFF
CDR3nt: TGTGCCAGCAGCCAAGATCCCTGGAACAGAAGGGCTTTCTTT

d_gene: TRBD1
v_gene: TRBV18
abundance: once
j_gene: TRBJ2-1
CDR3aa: CASSAGTGGQGEQFF
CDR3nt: TGTGCCAGCTCGGCCGGGACAGGGGGTCAGGGGGAGCAGTTCTTC

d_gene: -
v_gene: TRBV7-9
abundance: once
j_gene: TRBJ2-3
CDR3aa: CASSLASASTDTQYF
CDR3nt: TGTGCCAGCAGCTTAGCCTCGGCTAGCACAGATACGCAGTATTTT

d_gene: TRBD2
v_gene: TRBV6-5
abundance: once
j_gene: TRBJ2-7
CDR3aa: CAGKRDGNSYEQYF
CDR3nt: TGTGCCGGGAAGCGGGACGGGAACTCCTACGAGCAGTACTTC

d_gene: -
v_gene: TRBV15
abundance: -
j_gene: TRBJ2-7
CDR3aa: CATSRRQYEVRYF
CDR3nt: TGTGCCACCAGCAGAAGGCAGTACGAAGTGCGGTACTTC

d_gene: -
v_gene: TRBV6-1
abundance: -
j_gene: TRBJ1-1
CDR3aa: CASGRGVTHNTEAFF
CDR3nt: TGTGCCAGTGGGAGGGGGGTAACACACAACACTGAAGCTTTCTTT